This TCR beta chain was profiled in a study of blood T cell repertoires in COVID-19. Overall study: The United States, Italy and Spain provided the acute and convalescent COVID-19 samples. PBMCs, B-cell-depleted T cells, or T cells provided the cDNA or gDNA that made up the material.

Authors' methods: Amplification with reference gene primers provided the estimates of nucleated cell counts. Data came from immunoSEQ multiplex PCR; TCRdb stores just in-frame clones and leaves some out. V and J calls and clone size follow that table, whereas D and trimming were derived from the DNA. The sample has 150,000 or so clones; around 88% are singletons. V lost 4 bases and J lost 7, with 13 bases in between. The CDR3 totals 14 residues. Germline CDR1 SEHNR, CDR2 FQNEAQ (reference sequence). Self-reported history from a screening survey and questionnaire set each donor's cohort. The clonotype originates from a woman in her forties or fifties in a cohort exposed to, infected with or recovered from COVID-19 (not recorded which). The V call is TRBV7-9, the J call TRBJ1-4; TRBD1 is a possible D gene (5 bases). The sample taken for sequencing was PBMCs or T cells enriched from blood (not recorded which). CDR3: CASSSPGLSEKLFF. For the CDR3, the DNA is TGTGCCAGCAGCTCCCCGGGACTTAGTGAAAAACTGTTTTTT.